This note documents a single T cell receptor (beta chain) sequence. Its antigen is still unknown. This sample is drawn from a study of blood T cells in healthy people across ages. General study points: There were more naive CD4+ cells and higher diversity in long-lived donors than in aged donors.

Using a J-beta primer mix together with a sample-barcoded 5' primer, a second PCR was run for about 7 to 12 cycles. Researchers report that each sample yielded at least 2.5 million CDR3-containing paired-end reads. TCRdb re-derived calls from the 5' RACE reads in MiXCR, one entry per CDR3 protein. Found here are hundreds of thousands of distinct CDR3 sequences, roughly 49% of them singletons; the top ten hold approximately 32%. Per sample, at least 5.5 micrograms of total RNA were extracted. The sequencing input was blood. The receptor was isolated from a woman aged 55 to 70 in good health.

CDR3 DNA sequence: TGCAGCTTGCCCCCCCGAAGCGACCCCTACGAGCAGTACTTC. This sequence encodes CSLPPRSDPYEQYF. V and J are TRBV20-1 and TRBJ2-7; D remains unclear. The germline V gene encodes CDR1 DFQATT and CDR2 SNEGSKA (reference sequence). The CDR3 is 14 residues long.